Below, 22 T cell receptor beta chains from the same sample are listed, as sequenced in a study of blood T cells in healthy people across ages. Using a J-beta primer mix together with a sample-barcoded 5' primer, a second PCR was run for roughly 7 to 12 cycles. TCRdb recomputed calls from the 5' RACE reads with MiXCR, one row per CDR3 protein. The sample includes approximately 1.5 million distinct CDR3 sequences, 40% to 45% of them seen just once. The sequencing sample was made of blood. The receptor set was obtained from a woman between 18 and 29 years old in good health.

As for this clonotype: One end of the junction fails to match germline, which may point to a read error. The chain uses TRBV10-3 and TRBJ2-1; D perhaps matches TRBD1 (6 bases). CDR3 length: 13 residues. Germline V gene lookup returns CDR1 ENHRY and CDR2 SYGVKD. CDR3 loop: CAIKGVSSNEQFF. For the CDR3, the DNA is TGTGCCATCAAGGGGGTCTCCTCCAATGAGCAGTTCTTC.

The V gene is TRBV15, the J gene TRBJ2-7; no clear D gene. The CDR3 covers 15 residues. With 6 bases removed from V and 0 bases from J, the gap between germline ends came to 15 bases. Germline CDR1 is LNHNV and CDR2 is YYDKDF (reference sequence). DNA of the CDR3: TGTGCCACCAGGACTGAGCCGTCGAGCTCCTACGAGCAGTACTTC. Protein sequence: CATRTEPSSSYEQYF.

V and J are TRBV4-1 and TRBJ2-4; 13 bases are a match to TRBD2. Germline V lookup: CDR1 MGHRA, CDR2 YSYEKL. The V segment lost 1 base and the J segment 13 bases; nucleotides outside the gene matches: 7. The CDR3 loop spans 15 amino acids. CDR3 sequence: CASSQGTSGGDEQYF. DNA for the CDR3: TGCGCCAGCAGCCAAGGGACTAGCGGGGGCGATGAGCAGTACTTC.

The chain employs TRBV7-2 and TRBJ2-1; D could derive from TRBD1 or TRBD2 (5 bases each). V was pared by 5 bases and J by 1 base, with 12 bases between. Germline V gene lookup returns CDR1 SGHTA and CDR2 FQGNSA. This CDR3 contains 15 residues. CDR3 in amino acids: CASSQGPESYNEQFF. CDR3 in DNA: TGTGCCAGCAGCCAGGGACCGGAGTCCTACAATGAGCAGTTCTTC.

This clonotype appeared a few times. The chain combines TRBV27 with TRBJ2-7; 7 bases match TRBD2. Germline-derived CDR1 and CDR2 are MNHEY and SMNVEV (reference sequence). The junction had 10 bases not matched to a gene; V was cut back by 5 bases and J by 3 bases. The CDR3 covers 15 residues. This CDR3 reads CASSIGLGSLYEQYF. CDR3 in DNA: TGTGCCAGCAGTATTGGACTAGGGTCCCTCTACGAGCAGTACTTC.

The CDR3 is CASSSGWGGRYNEQFF. CDR3 bases: TGTGCCAGCAGCTCGGGATGGGGGGGCCGCTACAATGAGCAGTTCTTC. V is TRBV7-2 and J is TRBJ2-1; weak D call: TRBD2 (7 bases). Germline assignment: CDR1 SGHTA and CDR2 FQGNSA. Trimming cost V 4 bases and J 3 bases, with 16 bases left between them. The CDR3 loop spans 16 amino acids.

This clonotype was found many times. The chain links TRBV4-3 to TRBJ2-5; TRBD2 aligns across 8 bases. Per germline, CDR1 LGHNA and CDR2 YSLEER. This CDR3 is built from 16 residues. Unmatched junction bases numbered 12, after V lost 4 bases and J lost 5 bases. CDR3 protein: CASSRGAGVSSETQYF. CDR3 nucleotides: TGCGCCAGCAGCCGTGGAGCGGGAGTTTCGAGCGAGACCCAGTACTTC.

The gene calls are TRBV7-3 and TRBJ2-4; 10 nucleotides line up with TRBD1. CDR1 is SGHTA and CDR2 is FQGTGA in the germline V gene. The CDR3 consists of 16 residues. The junction had 17 bases not matched to a gene; V was cut back by 5 bases and J by 13 bases. In nucleotides, the CDR3 is TGTGCCAGCAGCATACGGACAGGGGGAACCTACAATGAGCAGTACTTC. Its protein product is CASSIRTGGTYNEQYF.

This clonotype was observed at least ten times. The chain couples TRBV6-4 to TRBJ2-3; maybe TRBD1 (6 bases). The germline CDR1 and CDR2 sequences are MRHNA and SNTAGT. V shed 3 bases and J shed 0 bases, with 10 bases lying between them. The CDR3 is 15 residues long. CDR3: CASSERGGSTDTQYF. CDR3 sequence (DNA): TGTGCCAGCAGTGAACGAGGGGGTAGCACAGATACGCAGTATTTT.

Here the CDR3 DNA reads TGTGCCAGCAGCTTAGGCTCCGACAACTCCTACGAGCAGTACTTC. Protein product: CASSLGSDNSYEQYF. The chain recombines TRBV7-9 with TRBJ2-7; D unclear. Trimming took off 1 base at V and 0 bases at J, with 10 bases between the two ends. Germline V gene sequence: CDR1 SEHNR, CDR2 FQNEAQ (reference sequence). The CDR3 spans 15 residues.

This clonotype was counted between two and nine times. The chain employs TRBV7-2 and TRBJ2-4; D ambiguous. Judging by the DNA end, TRBJ2-7 fits better; the J call may be wrong. The CDR3 is made up of 18 amino acids. Per the germline V gene, CDR1 is SGHTA and CDR2 is FQGNSA. The CDR3 here is CASSLDRPLAELEYEQYF. CDR3 DNA sequence: TGTGCCAGCAGCTTAGATAGGCCACTGGCGGAGTTGGAGTACGAGCAGTACTTC.

The chain joins TRBV25-1 to TRBJ2-3; the match to TRBD1 covers 8 bases. Germline CDR1 reads MGHDK; CDR2 reads SYGVNS. Germline trimming cut 3 bases from V and 6 bases from J; bases unmatched to any gene: 8. This CDR3 has 15 residues. The CDR3 here is CASSDPGQAGDTQYF. CDR3 bases: TGTGCCAGCAGTGACCCGGGACAGGCAGGCGATACGCAGTATTTT.

This clonotype was counted a few times. The gene calls are TRBV7-8 and TRBJ2-7; the match to TRBD1 covers 8 bases. The CDR3 runs to 16 residues. With 5 bases clipped from V and 0 bases from J, the junction kept 9 bases outside the gene matches. Germline values: CDR1 SGHVS, CDR2 FQNEAQ. CDR3 in amino acids: CASSPLAGTGSYEQYF. The CDR3, as DNA: TGTGCCAGCAGCCCGTTAGCCGGGACAGGCTCCTACGAGCAGTACTTC.

The rearrangement uses TRBV20-1 and TRBJ1-1, with D perhaps TRBD1 (5 bases). This CDR3 is built from 13 residues. The germline gives CDR1 DFQATT, CDR2 SNEGSKA (reference sequence). Trimming removed 5 bases at V and 4 bases at J, with 14 bases between. The CDR3, as DNA: TGCAGTGCTCAAACTGGGGGGGTCACTGAAGCTTTCTTT. Protein: CSAQTGGVTEAFF.

The rearrangement uses TRBV4-1 and TRBJ2-1, with 7 bases lining up with TRBD2. CDR3 size: 16 residues. J was trimmed by 15 bases and V by 0 bases; bases with no gene match: 17. The germline CDR1 and CDR2 sequences are MGHRA and YSYEKL. The CDR3 DNA is TGCGCCAGCAGCCAAGATGTTGGGACGGGGGGTATATCTCGGTTCTTC. This encodes CASSQDVGTGGISRFF.

The J gene is TRBJ1-2, the V gene TRBV20-1; maybe TRBD1 (6 bases). There are 14 residues in the CDR3. Trimming removed 3 bases at V and 8 bases at J, with 19 bases between. The germline CDR1 and CDR2 sequences are DFQATT and SNEGSKA (reference sequence). The CDR3 DNA reads as TGCAGTGCTAGCGAGGGACATAGGATCTGGGGCTACACCTTC. Amino acids: CSASEGHRIWGYTF.

A note on this clonotype: One end of the junction is discordant with germline, which a read error may explain. The chain has TRBV20-1 and TRBJ1-2; D is perhaps TRBD1 (6 bases). Germline V lookup: CDR1 DFQATT, CDR2 SNEGSKA (reference sequence). The CDR3 has 13 residues. CDR3 bases: TGCAGTGCTGGAGACAGGTCCGGATATGGCTACACCTTC. Amino acids: CSAGDRSGYGYTF.

This clonotype was observed a handful of times. V is TRBV20-1 and J is TRBJ2-7; 9 positions match TRBD1. Germline-derived CDR1 and CDR2 are DFQATT and SNEGSKA (reference sequence). This CDR3 has 15 residues. The V and J ends lost 4 bases and 0 bases, in that order; junction bases with no gene match: 7. The CDR3 DNA is TGCAGTGCTATACAGGGGGCGAGATTCTCCTACGAGCAGTACTTC. Its translation is CSAIQGARFSYEQYF.

The chain joins TRBV5-1 to TRBJ2-1, with D unresolved. Germline values: CDR1 SGHRS, CDR2 YFSETQ. Deletions cut 4 bases from V and 4 bases from J, with 15 bases between. The CDR3 runs 15 residues. The CDR3 sequence is CASSPVGSEYNEQFF. CDR3 DNA sequence: TGCGCCAGCAGCCCGGTTGGTAGTGAATACAATGAGCAGTTCTTC.

The rearrangement uses TRBV5-1 and TRBJ2-1; TRBD2 is a possible D gene (6 bases). Germline CDR1 reads SGHRS; CDR2 reads YFSETQ. The CDR3 extends over 14 amino acids. Trimming stripped 0 bases from V and 8 bases from J, with 12 bases between. The CDR3 sequence: CASSLGLARDEQFF. CDR3 nucleotide sequence: TGCGCCAGCAGCTTGGGGCTAGCGCGCGATGAGCAGTTCTTC.

CDR3 residues: CAIRGGQTDGYTF. CDR3 nucleotide sequence: TGTGCCATCAGGGGAGGACAGACGGATGGCTACACCTTC. V and J are TRBV10-3 and TRBJ1-2; TRBD1 is a possible D gene (6 bases). In germline, CDR1 is ENHRY, CDR2 SYGVKD. V dropped 6 bases and J dropped 6 bases, with 14 bases sitting between them. The CDR3 length is 13 residues.

The J gene is TRBJ1-1, the V gene TRBV6-1; unclear D gene. The CDR3 has 13 amino acids. Trimming removed 8 bases at V and 0 bases at J, with 10 bases between. Germline V gives CDR1 MNHNS, CDR2 SASEGT. The CDR3 DNA sequence: TGTGCCAGCCAGCGGATCATGAACACTGAAGCTTTCTTT. It encodes CASQRIMNTEAFF.